This TCR beta chain is from a study of cytomegalovirus exposure and HLA in healthy donors. Background on the study: Later, an analysis reported that the 130 or so validation repertoires had used the same platform as the approximately 680 first-cohort repertoires. Study-wide results and limits: Among TCR beta chains, those listed as cytomegalovirus-associated numbered about 150.

For this clone: What it recognizes is unknown.

The CDR3 spans 14 residues. Trimming removed 4 bases from V and 2 bases from J; junction bases left unmatched: 4. Germline V lookup: CDR1 SGHTA, CDR2 FQGTGA. Sequencing was performed with immunoSEQ multiplex PCR; in TCRdb, only in-frame clones are kept and a portion is missing. In the table there are more than 50,000 clones, about 91% of which are singletons. The sequenced material came from PBMCs. The receptor's source is a woman in her 30s in good health and CMV-seronegative. The chain recombines TRBV7-3 with TRBJ1-1; 7 nucleotides match TRBD1. Here the CDR3 DNA reads TGTGCCAGCAGCTCGGGACAGTTAAACACTGAAGCTTTCTTT. Translation gives CASSSGQLNTEAFF.